One TCR beta chain is described in this entry. This receptor's antigen is unknown. No qualities accompany the bases; no much larger clone lies one base away. This specimen comes from a study of T cell responses to AZD1222 COVID-19 vaccine (dated by TCRdb to 2020 to 2022). The study in broad terms: A total of around 240 trial participants underwent TCR sequencing, of whom about 200 had received two doses of AZD1222 and around 26 had received two doses of the MenACWY control vaccine. Trial participants were enrolled by age into 18-55, 56-69 and 70-plus year subgroups, with 148, 28 and 57 TCR-sequenced participants respectively. Broad study findings and their caveats: Participants were mostly white British and included more females than males, and it was suggested by the authors that clonal diversity may have been underestimated. The whole spike protein was spanned by vaccine-associated CD4 TCRs, and dominant responses were seen in regions 160-218 and 743-854. Reportedly, almost half of the unique spike-specific TCRs recognized epitopes lying outside the regions that are mutated in the B.1.351 and B.1.1.7 variants. In the small 56-69-year group, the increase in depth fell short of significance, most likely because of low power. Conclusions about previously exposed vaccinees were limited because only six or seven AZD1222 recipients were SARS-CoV-2 seropositive at baseline. A significant rise in spike-specific TCR breadth and depth was observed after two AZD1222 doses relative to day 0 and relative to MenACWY recipients. Because no samples from the day 14 peak response were available, repertoires could be characterized only after the peak T cell response.

What this sample's time point label stands for: about 28 days (+/-7) after the second vaccine dose. AZD1222 recipients whose second dose came at about 4 weeks and those whose second dose came at about 12 weeks were combined into one group, since spike-specific TCR depth and breadth did not differ between the two schedules. Samples from vaccinated people were obtained from the UK trials COV001 and COV002, which included a single-blind randomized controlled phase 2/3 trial of AZD1222 (ChAdOx1 nCoV-19) in healthy adults. For TCRbeta chain sequencing, PBMC samples were collected from trial participants at day 0 and at day 28 after the second dose. CDR1 and CDR2 were assigned from the germline V gene (reference sequence) as LNHDA and SQIVND. Reading from cysteine to phenylalanine, the CDR3 counts 12 amino acids. Only the CDR3 DNA stays, 36 bases, in frame from base 1. V is cut by 5 bases and J by 3 bases, and the space between the germline ends is 7 bases.

The CDR3 regions of human TCRbeta chains were analyzed by immunosequencing. Processing in the source paper ran as follows. TCRs in the repertoires were matched against a reference library of SARS-CoV-2-specific TCRs that had been generated with the MIRA antigen-specificity platform. Breadth meant the fraction of unique TCRs that were SARS-CoV-2-associated, whereas depth meant the fraction of total T cells that were SARS-CoV-2-associated. Using the MIRA data, each spike-specific TCR was mapped to the spike region that the TCR reacts to and placed in a CD4 or CD8 class. Log10-transformed breadth and depth values were compared by one-way ANOVA with Sidak's multiple comparisons tests. The table comes from immuneACCESS by way of TCRdb, which keeps in-frame sequences with V and J called. Part of the clones is missing from these tables; in studies checked, under half for an unresolved V gene and the rest for unknown reasons. V and J calls and clone size are as listed in that table; D and trimming were resolved from the DNA. This sample holds around 120,000 clones; 93% were observed only once. 4.5% to 6% of the sample is held by the ten biggest clonotypes.

This sequence was found in an adult who received the AZD1222 COVID-19 vaccine. The chain is encoded by TRBV19 joined to TRBJ1-2, with the identity of the D gene unclear. This specimen was peripheral blood, taken 28 days after the second AZD1222 dose. The CDR3 here reads CASSPAHYGYTF. The DNA sequence is TGTGCCAGTAGTCCGGCCCACTATGGCTACACCTTC. With all but the CDR3 taken from the reference TRBV19 and TRBJ1-2 genes, the full variable domain is: DGGITQSPKYLFRKEGQNVTLSCEQNLNHDAMYWYRQDPGQGLRLIYYSQIVNDFQKGDIAEGYSVSREKKESFPLTVTSAQKNPTAFYLCASSPAHYGYTFGSGTRLTVV.